A selection of T cell receptor beta chains follows, all from one sample in a study of regulatory T cells in long-lasting Graves disease. TCRdb used MiXCR to reprocess the multiplex PCR reads, holding one entry per CDR3 protein. The sample carries a few hundred thousand distinct CDR3 sequences, just over 20% recorded once. This material consisted of peripheral blood mononuclear cells (PBMCs), taken at new diagnosis, from a patient treated with antithyroid drugs. The receptors were sampled from a female donor with Graves disease. Both conserved end residues are part of each CDR3. Fields, in order: J gene, D gene, clone size, V gene, CDR3 protein, CDR3 DNA. D genes are given only for firm matches. Size is stated for part of the rows, as once, few or many counts, or as a class when the clone is expanded.

TRBJ2-5	TRBD1	-	TRBV11-2	CASSSRLDRQETQYF	TGTGCCAGCAGCTCTAGACTGGACAGGCAAGAGACCCAGTACTTC
TRBJ2-7	TRBD1	many	TRBV6-2/TRBV6-3	CASASNSGQDSYEQYF	TGTGCCAGCGCCTCAAACTCGGGACAGGACTCCTACGAGCAGTACTTC
TRBJ2-1	TRBD1	many	TRBV29-1	CSADGQGTLHEQFF	TGCAGCGCCGATGGACAGGGAACCCTACATGAGCAGTTCTTC
TRBJ2-1	-	many	TRBV11-2	CASSLDQGGWPRDNEQFF	TGTGCCAGCAGCTTAGACCAAGGAGGCTGGCCCCGGGACAATGAGCAGTTCTTC
TRBJ2-1	-	many	TRBV7-9	CASSPRPISSYNEQFF	TGTGCCAGCAGCCCCAGACCGATCAGCTCCTACAATGAGCAGTTCTTC
TRBJ2-2	-	many	TRBV7-2	CASASGGGGMGTGELFF	TGTGCCAGCGCATCTGGGGGCGGGGGAATGGGCACCGGGGAGCTGTTTTTT
TRBJ1-2	TRBD1	many	TRBV28	CASSSGTGSYGYTF	TGTGCCAGCAGTTCTGGGACAGGCAGCTATGGCTACACCTTC
TRBJ1-2	TRBD1	many	TRBV10-3	CAISDTGDYGYTF	TGTGCCATCAGTGACACAGGGGACTATGGCTACACCTTC
TRBJ2-3	-	many	TRBV2	CASREQKDTQYF	TGTGCCAGCAGGGAACAGAAAGATACGCAGTATTTT
TRBJ2-7	-	-	TRBV11-2	CASSLAPGGQYEQYF	TGTGCCAGCAGCTTAGCGCCCGGGGGACAATACGAGCAGTACTTC
TRBJ2-7	TRBD1	many	TRBV28	CASSLGPGQGGYEQYF	TGTGCCAGCAGTTTAGGGCCCGGACAGGGGGGATACGAGCAGTACTTC
TRBJ1-5	-	many	TRBV30	CAWKSFQGQSNQPQHF	TGTGCCTGGAAAAGCTTCCAAGGACAGAGCAATCAGCCCCAGCATTTT
TRBJ1-1	-	many	TRBV5-4	CASSFGTQETEAFF	TGTGCCAGCAGCTTCGGGACCCAAGAGACTGAAGCTTTCTTT
TRBJ2-7	TRBD2	many	TRBV4-1	CASSQQLAASSYEQYF	TGCGCCAGCAGCCAACAACTAGCGGCCTCCTCCTACGAGCAGTACTTC
TRBJ2-1	TRBD2	once	TRBV20-1	CSARGTSGSNEQFF	TGCAGTGCTAGAGGAACCAGCGGGAGCAATGAGCAGTTCTTC
TRBJ2-3	-	many	TRBV7-3	CASSLNGRESTDTQYF	TGTGCCAGCAGCTTAAACGGTCGGGAAAGCACAGATACGCAGTATTTT
TRBJ2-7	TRBD2	many	TRBV12-3/TRBV12-4	CASSDPKTSGSTYEQYF	TGTGCCAGCAGTGACCCAAAAACTAGCGGGTCAACCTACGAGCAGTACTTC
TRBJ2-2	-	many	TRBV7-2	CASSPRDAGELFF	TGTGCCAGCAGCCCTCGGGACGCCGGGGAGCTGTTTTTT
TRBJ2-7	TRBD2	many	TRBV7-9	CASSSHRLAGHLYEQYF	TGTGCCAGCAGCTCCCATCGACTAGCGGGGCATCTCTACGAGCAGTACTTC
TRBJ1-2	TRBD1	many	TRBV20-1	CSARGPGGSDSGYTF	TGCAGTGCTAGAGGTCCAGGGGGATCGGATAGTGGCTACACCTTC
TRBJ1-1	-	many	TRBV11-2	CASSLAPGYTEAFF	TGTGCCAGCAGCTTAGCCCCGGGATACACTGAAGCTTTCTTT
TRBJ1-1	-	many	TRBV6-5	CASSYRTVNTEAFF	TGTGCCAGCAGTTATAGGACGGTGAACACTGAAGCTTTCTTT
TRBJ1-1	TRBD1	-	TRBV19	CASTRDRVVNTEAFF	TGTGCCAGTACCCGGGACAGGGTGGTGAACACTGAAGCTTTCTTT
TRBJ2-3	-	-	TRBV30	CAWNPTGDKREVTDTQYF	TGTGCCTGGAACCCGACAGGGGATAAGCGGGAGGTCACAGATACGCAGTATTTT
TRBJ2-7	TRBD2	many	TRBV18	CASSPVAGGTYEQYF	TGTGCCAGCTCACCAGTAGCGGGGGGAACCTACGAGCAGTACTTC
TRBJ2-5	TRBD1	-	TRBV2	CASSRRDRDRRETQYF	TGTGCCAGCAGCCGCCGGGACAGGGATAGGCGAGAGACCCAGTACTTC
TRBJ1-1	-	many	TRBV27	CASRLSTKNTEAFF	TGTGCCAGCAGGCTTTCAACCAAGAACACTGAAGCTTTCTTT
TRBJ2-1	-	many	TRBV24-1	CATSGPGGYNEQFF	TGTGCCACCAGTGGACCTGGCGGGTACAATGAGCAGTTCTTC
TRBJ2-3	TRBD2	many	TRBV5-1	CASSSGGTATDTQYF	TGCGCCAGCAGCTCGGGAGGGACCGCCACAGATACGCAGTATTTT
TRBJ2-6	-	many	TRBV28	CASSLYITSGANVLTF	TGTGCCAGCAGTTTATATATAACCTCTGGGGCCAACGTCCTGACTTTC
TRBJ2-2	TRBD2	-	TRBV20-1	CSAANVPGGLQGELFF	TGCAGTGCCGCCAATGTGCCGGGGGGGCTTCAGGGGGAGCTGTTTTTT
TRBJ2-7	-	-	TRBV13	CASNPKGDYEQYF	TGTGCCAGCAACCCTAAGGGGGATTACGAGCAGTACTTC
TRBJ2-1	TRBD2	-	TRBV19	CASSDRTSGKNNEQFF	TGTGCCAGTAGTGACCGGACTAGCGGCAAAAACAATGAGCAGTTCTTC
TRBJ1-1	-	-	TRBV2	CASSGNAEEAFF	TGTGCCAGCAGTGGTAACGCCGAAGAAGCTTTCTTT
TRBJ2-3	TRBD2	many	TRBV27	CASRGTSRDTQYF	TGTGCCAGCAGGGGGACTAGCAGAGATACGCAGTATTTT
TRBJ2-5	TRBD1	many	TRBV7-9	CASSLDGQGARPQYF	TGTGCCAGCAGCTTAGATGGGCAGGGGGCGAGGCCCCAGTACTTC
TRBJ1-3	-	many	TRBV7-2	CASSLRGRDSGNTIYF	TGTGCCAGCAGCTTAAGGGGACGGGACTCTGGAAACACCATATATTTT
TRBJ2-1	TRBD1	few	TRBV4-1	CASRVTGQGHNGQFF	TGCGCCAGCAGAGTCACGGGACAGGGCCACAATGGGCAGTTCTTC
TRBJ2-3	-	few	TRBV4-3	CASSQAPGADTQYF	TGCGCCAGCAGCCAAGCTCCAGGGGCAGATACGCAGTATTTT
TRBJ1-2	-	many	TRBV6-1	CASSPPYRYGYTF	TGTGCCAGCAGCCCCCCTTACCGCTATGGCTACACCTTC
TRBJ1-3	-	-	TRBV5-1	CASSGGATGNTIYF	TGCGCCAGCAGCGGGGGGGCCACTGGAAACACCATATATTTT